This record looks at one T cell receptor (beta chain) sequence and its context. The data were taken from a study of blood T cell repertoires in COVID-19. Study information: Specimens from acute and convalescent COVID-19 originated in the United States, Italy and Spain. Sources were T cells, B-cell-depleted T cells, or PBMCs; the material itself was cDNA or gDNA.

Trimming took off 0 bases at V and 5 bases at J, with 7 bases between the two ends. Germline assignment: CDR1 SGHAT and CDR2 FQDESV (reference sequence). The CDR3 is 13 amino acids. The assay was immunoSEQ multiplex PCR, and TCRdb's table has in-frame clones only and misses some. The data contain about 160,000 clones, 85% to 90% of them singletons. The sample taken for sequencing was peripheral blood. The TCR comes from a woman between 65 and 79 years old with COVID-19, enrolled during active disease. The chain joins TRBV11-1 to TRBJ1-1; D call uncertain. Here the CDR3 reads CASSLAGRTEAFF. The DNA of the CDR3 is TGTGCCAGCAGCTTAGCCGGGAGAACTGAAGCTTTCTTT. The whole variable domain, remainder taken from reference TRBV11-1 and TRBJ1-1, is EAEVAQSPRYKITEKSQAVAFWCDPISGHATLYWYRQILGQGPELLVQFQDESVVDDSQLPKDRFSAERLKGVDSTLKIQPAELGDSAMYLCASSLAGRTEAFFGQGTRLTVV.